This T cell receptor beta chain was observed in a study of T cell repertoires in cytomegalovirus infection. Germline CDR1 is SEHNR and CDR2 is FQNEAQ (reference sequence). The CDR3 is 15 residues long. After removal of 4 bases from V and 0 bases from J, the junction contained 4 bases not matched to a gene. This clonotype was detected ten times or more. As yet, its antigen is unknown. TCRdb reprocessed the reads with MiXCR, giving one entry per CDR3 protein. The profile shows about 920,000 distinct CDR3 sequences, under 40% of them singletons. This sequence joins TRBV7-9 and TRBJ2-3, with TRBD2 matching 7 bases. The source of this sequence is a human donor in good health (CMV status not recorded). Some clones in this sample may be carry-over from other donors' samples. The sequences come from cultured CD8+ T cells from PBMCs, collected from culture after CMV antigen stimulation. CDR3 DNA sequence: TGTGCCAGCAGCTCAGAGCGGGGAAGCACAGATACGCAGTATTTT. This codes for CASSSERGSTDTQYF.